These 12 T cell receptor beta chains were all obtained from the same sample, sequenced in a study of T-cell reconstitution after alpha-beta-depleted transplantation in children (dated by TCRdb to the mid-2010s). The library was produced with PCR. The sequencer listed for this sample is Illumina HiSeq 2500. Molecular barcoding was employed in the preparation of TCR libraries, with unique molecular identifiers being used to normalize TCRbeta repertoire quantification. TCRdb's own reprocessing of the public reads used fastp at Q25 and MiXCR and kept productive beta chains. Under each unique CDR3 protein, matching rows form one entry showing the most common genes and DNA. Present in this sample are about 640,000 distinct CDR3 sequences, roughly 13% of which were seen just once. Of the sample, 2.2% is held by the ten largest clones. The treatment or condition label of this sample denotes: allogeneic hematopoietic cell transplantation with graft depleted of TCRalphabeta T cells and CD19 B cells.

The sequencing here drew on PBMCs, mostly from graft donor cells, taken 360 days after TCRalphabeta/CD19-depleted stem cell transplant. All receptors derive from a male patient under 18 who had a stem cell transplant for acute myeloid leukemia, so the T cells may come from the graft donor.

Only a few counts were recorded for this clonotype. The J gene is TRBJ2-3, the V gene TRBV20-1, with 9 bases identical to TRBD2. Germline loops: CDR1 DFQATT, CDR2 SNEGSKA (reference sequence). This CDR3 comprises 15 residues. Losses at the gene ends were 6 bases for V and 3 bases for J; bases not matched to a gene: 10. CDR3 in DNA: TGCAGTGCCAAGCGGCGGGAGGGTGGGACAGATACGCAGTATTTT. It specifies CSAKRREGGTDTQYF.

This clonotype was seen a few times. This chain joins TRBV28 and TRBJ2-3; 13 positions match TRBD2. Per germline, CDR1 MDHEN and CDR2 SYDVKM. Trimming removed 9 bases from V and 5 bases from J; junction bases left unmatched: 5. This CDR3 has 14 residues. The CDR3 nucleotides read TGTGCCAGTCGACTAGCGGGAGGCCAAGATACGCAGTATTTT. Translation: CASRLAGGQDTQYF.

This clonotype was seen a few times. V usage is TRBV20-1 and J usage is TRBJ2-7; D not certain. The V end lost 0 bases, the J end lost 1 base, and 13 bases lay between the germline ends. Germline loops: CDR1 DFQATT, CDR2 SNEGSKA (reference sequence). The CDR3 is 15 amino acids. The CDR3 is CSARDVIFPSYEQYF. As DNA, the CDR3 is TGCAGTGCTAGAGATGTAATCTTTCCGTCCTACGAGCAGTACTTC.

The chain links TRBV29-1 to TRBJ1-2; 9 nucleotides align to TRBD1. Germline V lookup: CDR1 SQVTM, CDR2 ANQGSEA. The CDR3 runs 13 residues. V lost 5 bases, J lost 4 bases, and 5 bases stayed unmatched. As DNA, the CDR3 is TGCAGCGTTATGACAGGGGGGACCTATGGCTACACCTTC. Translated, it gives CSVMTGGTYGYTF.

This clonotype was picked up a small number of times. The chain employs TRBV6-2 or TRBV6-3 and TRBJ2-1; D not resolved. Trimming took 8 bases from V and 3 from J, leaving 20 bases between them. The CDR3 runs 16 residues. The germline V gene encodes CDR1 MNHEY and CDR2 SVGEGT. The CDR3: CASGTLGWHRYNEQFF. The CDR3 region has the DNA TGTGCCAGCGGAACCCTCGGCTGGCACCGCTACAATGAGCAGTTCTTC.

Here the CDR3 reads CASSQPIFSRDRLLITEAFF. CDR3 nucleotides: TGTGCCAGCAGTCAACCCATTTTTTCCCGGGACCGACTCTTGATCACTGAAGCTTTCTTT. V and J are TRBV6-1 and TRBJ1-1; a possible D gene is TRBD1 (5 bases). There are 20 residues in the CDR3. Trimming left V 5 bases short and J 4 bases short, with 32 bases between. Per germline, CDR1 MNHNS and CDR2 SASEGT.

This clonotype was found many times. CDR3: CSARVTGTNQPQHF. The CDR3, as DNA: TGCAGTGCTAGGGTGACAGGGACCAATCAGCCCCAGCATTTT. J is TRBJ1-5 and V is TRBV20-1, with 7 bases matching TRBD1. The CDR3 is 14 residues long. Germline V gene sequence: CDR1 DFQATT, CDR2 SNEGSKA (reference sequence). With V trimmed by 3 bases and J by 3 bases, 5 bases remained unmatched.

CDR3 residues: CSALPGQGVDTIYF. DNA of the CDR3: TGCAGTGCACTTCCGGGACAGGGGGTTGACACCATATATTTT. The gene calls are TRBV20-1 and TRBJ1-3; 11 bases fit TRBD1. The CDR3 spans 14 residues. J was trimmed by 8 bases and V by 6 bases; bases with no gene match: 9. The germline gives CDR1 DFQATT, CDR2 SNEGSKA (reference sequence).

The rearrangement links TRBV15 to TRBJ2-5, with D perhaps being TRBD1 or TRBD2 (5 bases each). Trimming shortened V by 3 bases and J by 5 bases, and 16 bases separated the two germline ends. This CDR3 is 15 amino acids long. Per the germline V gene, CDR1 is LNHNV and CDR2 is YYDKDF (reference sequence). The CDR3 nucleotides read TGTGCCACCAGCAGGGGGACCGTTATCGCGGAGACCCAGTACTTC. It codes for CATSRGTVIAETQYF.

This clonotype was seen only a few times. The CDR3: CASSSTLAGGGLAVKNIQYF. The CDR3 bases are TGTGCCAGCAGCTCAACACTAGCGGGAGGGGGGTTGGCGGTCAAAAACATTCAGTACTTC. This chain uses TRBV11-2 with TRBJ2-4; TRBD2 matches at 13 bases. The CDR3 has 20 residues. V shed 4 bases and J 3 bases; nucleotides not matched to a gene: 15. The germline CDR1 and CDR2 sequences are SGHAT and FQNNGV. Full variable domain (outside the CDR3, taken from reference TRBV11-2 and TRBJ2-4): EAGVAQSPRYKIIEKRQSVAFWCNPISGHATLYWYQQILGQGPKLLIQFQNNGVVDDSQLPKDRFSAERLKGVDSTLKIQPAKLEDSAVYLCASSSTLAGGGLAVKNIQYFGAGTRLSVL.

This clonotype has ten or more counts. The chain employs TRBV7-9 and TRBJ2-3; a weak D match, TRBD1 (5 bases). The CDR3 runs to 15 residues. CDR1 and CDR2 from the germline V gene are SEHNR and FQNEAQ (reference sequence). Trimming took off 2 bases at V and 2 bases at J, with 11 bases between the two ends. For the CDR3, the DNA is TGTGCCAGCAGCTTAATCCAGGGATCCACAGATACGCAGTATTTT. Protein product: CASSLIQGSTDTQYF.

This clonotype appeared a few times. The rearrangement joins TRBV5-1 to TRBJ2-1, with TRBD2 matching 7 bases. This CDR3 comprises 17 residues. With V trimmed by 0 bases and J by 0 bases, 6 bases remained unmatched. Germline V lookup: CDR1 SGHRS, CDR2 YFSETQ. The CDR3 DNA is TGCGCCAGCAGCTTGGTAGGGAGGGGAAGCTCCTACAATGAGCAGTTCTTC. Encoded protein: CASSLVGRGSSYNEQFF.